One and the same sample provided the 11 T cell receptor beta chains below, sequenced in a study of T cells after yellow fever vaccination. Via MiXCR, TCRdb re-called the 5' RACE reads, giving one row per CDR3 protein. This sample yields approximately 160,000 distinct CDR3 sequences, of which around 9% are seen a single time; around 40% belongs to the top ten. Material: CD8+ T cells sorted from PBMCs, obtained 45 days after the yellow fever booster vaccination. The receptors shown here come from a man aged 18 to 35 who received the YFV17D yellow fever vaccine.

This clonotype has just a few counts. The chain carries TRBV11-2 and TRBJ2-7; 11 bases map to TRBD2. After removal of 2 bases from V and 3 bases from J, the junction contained 15 bases not matched to a gene. Germline V gene sequence: CDR1 SGHAT, CDR2 FQNNGV. The CDR3 consists of 19 residues. Here the CDR3 DNA reads TGTGCCAGCAGCTTACCTAGTGGGATACTAGCGGGGGACATCTACGAGCAGTACTTC. This translates into CASSLPSGILAGDIYEQYF. Looking up the rest from reference TRBV11-2 and TRBJ2-7 gives the full variable domain: EAGVAQSPRYKIIEKRQSVAFWCNPISGHATLYWYQQILGQGPKLLIQFQNNGVVDDSQLPKDRFSAERLKGVDSTLKIQPAKLEDSAVYLCASSLPSGILAGDIYEQYFGPGTRLTVT.

This clonotype was counted ten times or more. One end of the junction fails to match germline, which may point to a read error. The chain couples TRBV7-9 to TRBJ2-1, with D possibly matching TRBD1 (6 bases). Germline V CDR1 and CDR2: SEHNR, FQNEAQ (reference sequence). This CDR3 spans 13 amino acids. The CDR3 DNA sequence: TGCGCCAGCAGCCCGGACAGCTACAATGAGCAGTTCTTC. Translation: CASSPDSYNEQFF.

The rearrangement links TRBV12-3 or TRBV12-4 to TRBJ1-5; no clear D gene. Trimming removed 5 bases from V and 4 bases from J, with 9 bases in between. The CDR3 length is 13 residues. The CDR3, as DNA: TGTGCCAGCAGTGCAACCAGGAATCAGCCCCAGCATTTT. It is translated as CASSATRNQPQHF.

This clonotype was picked up many times. J is TRBJ1-6 and V is TRBV12-3 or TRBV12-4, with unresolved D. The V and J ends lost 4 bases and 14 bases respectively, with 9 bases between them. This CDR3 comprises 11 residues. As DNA, the CDR3 is TGTGCCAGCAGTTCCATGGAGGCCCTCCACTTT. The encoded protein is CASSSMEALHF.

The chain combines TRBV5-1 with TRBJ1-4; 9 bases agree with TRBD1. The ends lost 2 bases at V and 7 bases at J; junction bases unmatched: 9. Germline loops: CDR1 SGHRS, CDR2 YFSETQ. This CDR3 is 16 amino acids long. The CDR3 is CASSFVPGQGAEKLFF. CDR3 sequence (DNA): TGCGCCAGCAGCTTCGTCCCGGGACAGGGTGCTGAAAAACTGTTTTTT.

This clonotype was seen many times. The chain combines TRBV4-1 with TRBJ1-2; D possibly corresponds to TRBD1 (5 bases). The CDR3 sequence is 14 residues long. Germline V gene data show CDR1 as MGHRA and CDR2 as YSYEKL. Trimming stripped 4 bases from V and 4 bases from J, with 13 bases between. This CDR3 is CASSPKTGGYGYTF. CDR3 in DNA: TGCGCCAGCAGCCCGAAAACGGGGGGCTATGGCTACACCTTC.

This chain links TRBV6-5 with TRBJ1-2; D unresolved. V shed 4 bases and J shed 4 bases, with 10 bases lying between them. The germline V gene has CDR1 MNHEY and CDR2 SVGAGI. This CDR3 is 13 amino acids long. The CDR3 here is CASSLEGIYGYTF. CDR3 sequence (DNA): TGTGCCAGCAGTTTGGAGGGAATCTATGGCTACACCTTC.

The J gene is TRBJ2-5, the V gene TRBV11-2; 7 nucleotides align to TRBD1. Per germline, CDR1 SGHAT and CDR2 FQNNGV. The CDR3 loop spans 13 amino acids. J was trimmed by 1 base and V by 6 bases; bases with no gene match: 2. This chain's CDR3 is CASSGQVQETQYF. The CDR3 DNA follows: TGTGCCAGCAGTGGACAGGTCCAAGAGACCCAGTACTTC.

This clonotype was counted only a few times. The chain employs TRBV29-1 and TRBJ1-1; D is possibly TRBD1 (5 bases). Germline V CDR1 and CDR2: SQVTM, ANQGSEA. The CDR3 runs to 13 residues. Between the trimmed V and J ends, which lost 3 bases and 5 bases, there was a span of 13 bases. The CDR3 sequence is CSVDGGLVTEAFF. CDR3 bases: TGCAGCGTTGATGGGGGGTTAGTAACTGAAGCTTTCTTT.

This chain joins TRBV9 and TRBJ2-5, with TRBD2 matching 7 bases. The CDR3 sequence is 16 residues long. The J segment lost 5 bases and the V segment lost 3 bases, leaving 13 bases of the junction unmatched. CDR1 SGDLS and CDR2 YYNGEE come from the germline V gene. For the CDR3, the DNA is TGTGCCAGCAGCGAGGGGACTACCCAACTTGACGAGACCCAGTACTTC. This sequence encodes CASSEGTTQLDETQYF.

This clonotype has a handful of counts. This chain links TRBV2 with TRBJ1-4; D unclear. Trimming took 8 bases from V and 8 from J, leaving 6 bases between them. Germline V gene sequence: CDR1 SNHLY, CDR2 FYNNEI. The CDR3 extends over 10 amino acids. The CDR3 loop reads CASRREKLFF. Written as DNA, the CDR3 is TGTGCCAGCCGCCGAGAAAAACTGTTTTTT.